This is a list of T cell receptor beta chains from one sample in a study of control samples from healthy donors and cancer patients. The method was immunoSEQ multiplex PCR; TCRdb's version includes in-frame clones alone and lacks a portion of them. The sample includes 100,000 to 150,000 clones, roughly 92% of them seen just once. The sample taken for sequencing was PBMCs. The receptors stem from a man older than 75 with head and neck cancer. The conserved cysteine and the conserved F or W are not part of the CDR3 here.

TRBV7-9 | ASSSGGNEQY
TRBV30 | AWSTRGPRGETQY
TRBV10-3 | AISESGGIYEQY
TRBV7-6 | ASSLDWQGAPYEQY
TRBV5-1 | ASSLMAGSEKLF
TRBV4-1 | ASSQAGNTIY
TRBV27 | ASSTGLSNTGELF
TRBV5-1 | ASSSDTGGGYEKLF
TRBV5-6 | ASSRNYGYT
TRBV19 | ASADRANEKLF
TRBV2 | ASRRDPGNTIY
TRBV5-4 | ASSLRGYEQY
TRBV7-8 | ASSETGFDTEAF
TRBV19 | ASISPGRGEKLF
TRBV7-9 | ASSLGRGQGGETQY
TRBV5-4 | ASSFGGNRRGTGELF
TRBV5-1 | ASSLGQGERNTEAF
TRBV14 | ASSQARGNVGELF
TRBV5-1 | ASSLDGTGGNTIY
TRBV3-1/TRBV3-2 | ASSQGRGQPQH
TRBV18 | ASSPASMAKNIQY
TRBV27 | ASSLVGLGGDYGYT
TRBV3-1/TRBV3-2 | ASSQVQRSNYGYT
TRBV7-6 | ASSLMSVGKYGYT
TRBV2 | ASSEGAVKETQY
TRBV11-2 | ASSLDPPLEQF
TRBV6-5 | ASSYEGGNYGYT
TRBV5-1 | ASSLAGPSSGNTIY
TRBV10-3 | AISAAGSGYT
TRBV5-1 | ASSGNTEAF
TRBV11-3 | ASSQGLDGGGRDTQY
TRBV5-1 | ASSDPAGVTPQETQY
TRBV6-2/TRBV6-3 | ASSYREFQETQY
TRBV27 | ASSARQGSWNIQY
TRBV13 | ASSLAPGYYEQY
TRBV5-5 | ASSTRTGGNTIY
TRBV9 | ASSPQRAKNTEAF
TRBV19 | ASSITGYTEAF
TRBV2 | ATSEGRQAGNQPQH
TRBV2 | ASSVKGFSGNTIY
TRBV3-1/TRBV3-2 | ASSQVGQGRTGELF
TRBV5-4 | ASSLRRSQETQY
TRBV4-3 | ASSQATDGPLTLH
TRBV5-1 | ASSLTGGTEAF
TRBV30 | AWSVGVPYGYT
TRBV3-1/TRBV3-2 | ASSRGLAGRIEQY
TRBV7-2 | ASSPQWGAGTDTQY
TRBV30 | AWMSGYGYT
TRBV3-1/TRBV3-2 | ASSQDWAGTNYGYT
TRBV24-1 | ATRGGQYNEQF
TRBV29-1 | SALLAGNTGELF
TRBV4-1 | ASSQAMRVYEQY
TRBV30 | AWKWGVNDNEQF